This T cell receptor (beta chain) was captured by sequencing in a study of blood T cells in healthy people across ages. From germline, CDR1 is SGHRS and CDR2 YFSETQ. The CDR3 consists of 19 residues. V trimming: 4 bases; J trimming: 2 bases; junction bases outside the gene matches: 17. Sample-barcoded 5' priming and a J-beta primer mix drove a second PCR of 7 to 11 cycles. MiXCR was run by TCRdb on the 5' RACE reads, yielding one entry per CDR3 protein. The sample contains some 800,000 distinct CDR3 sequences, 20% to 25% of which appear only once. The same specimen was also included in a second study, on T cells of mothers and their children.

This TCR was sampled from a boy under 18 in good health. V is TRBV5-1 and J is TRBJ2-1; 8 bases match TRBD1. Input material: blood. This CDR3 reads CASSPTWGQVKATYNEQFF. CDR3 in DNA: TGCGCCAGCAGCCCCACATGGGGACAGGTCAAGGCGACCTACAATGAGCAGTTCTTC.